A selection of T cell receptor beta chains follows, all from one sample in a study of technical replicates of blood from a handful of donors. The repertoire was sequenced with immunoSEQ multiplex PCR; TCRdb's copy has only in-frame clones and lacks some. The sample contains around 72,000 clones, approximately 89% of which appear only once. Sequencing was performed on PBMCs. These receptor sequences come from a human donor in good health. Some clones in this sample may be carry-over from other donors' samples. CDR3s include the opening cysteine and the closing phenylalanine or tryptophan. D genes are given only for firm matches. Not all rows give a size; the values are once, few, many and, for expanded clones, a class.

d_call	v_call	j_call	clone_size	cdr3_aa	cdr3_nt
-	TRBV9	TRBJ1-6	-	CASSVDETGYSPLHF	TGTGCCAGCAGCGTAGATGAGACAGGATATTCACCCCTCCACTTT
TRBD2	TRBV15	TRBJ2-1	-	CATGGGGTEQFF	TGTGCCACCGGCGGGGGGGGGACTGAGCAGTTCTTC
TRBD1	TRBV28	TRBJ1-1	-	CASRLRGGVGGPTEAFF	TGTGCCAGCAGACTGAGAGGGGGCGTAGGGGGTCCCACTGAAGCTTTCTTT
TRBD2	TRBV7-2	TRBJ2-5	-	CASSLAGGRGETQYF	TGTGCCAGCAGCTTAGCCGGGGGGAGGGGAGAGACCCAGTACTTC
TRBD1	TRBV19	TRBJ1-5	-	CASSIDTGGTGPQHF	TGTGCCAGTAGTATAGACACAGGGGGTACTGGGCCCCAGCATTTT
-	TRBV9	TRBJ1-2	-	CASSADRGAGEGYTF	TGTGCCAGCAGCGCGGACCGGGGAGCAGGAGAAGGCTACACCTTC
TRBD1	TRBV7-7	TRBJ2-5	once	CASSTGTGRQETQYF	TGTGCCAGCAGCACTGGGACAGGGAGGCAAGAGACCCAGTACTTC
-	TRBV7-9	TRBJ2-1	-	CASSFQGPGNEQFF	TGTGCCAGCAGCTTCCAAGGGCCGGGGAATGAGCAGTTCTTC
TRBD2	TRBV30	TRBJ2-1	once	CAWGRASPGGNYNEQFF	TGTGCCTGGGGGAGAGCGTCCCCGGGAGGAAACTACAATGAGCAGTTCTTC
-	TRBV7-9	TRBJ1-2	-	CASSLEPTGVNGYTF	TGTGCCAGCAGCTTAGAGCCGACAGGCGTTAATGGCTACACCTTC
-	TRBV10-3	TRBJ2-7	-	CAISESGLQQYF	TGTGCCATCAGTGAGTCGGGGCTCCAGCAGTACTTC
-	TRBV7-2	TRBJ2-7	few	CASSSRVTVAHEQYF	TGTGCCAGCAGCTCCCGAGTGACAGTTGCCCACGAGCAGTACTTC
-	TRBV10-3	TRBJ2-7	-	CAISEGQRDVQYF	TGTGCCATCAGTGAAGGACAGCGTGACGTGCAGTACTTC
-	TRBV5-4	TRBJ2-5	-	CASSRDYQETQYF	TGTGCCAGCAGCCGGGACTACCAAGAGACCCAGTACTTC
-	TRBV7-2	TRBJ1-3	-	CASSKTRDTIYF	TGTGCCAGCAGCAAGACACGAGACACCATATATTTT
TRBD2	TRBV6-1	TRBJ2-1	-	CASSDIGTSDEQFF	TGTGCCAGCAGTGATATAGGGACTAGTGATGAGCAGTTCTTC
-	TRBV7-2	TRBJ2-5	-	CASSLAVGAQETQYF	TGTGCCAGCAGCTTAGCCGTGGGAGCTCAAGAGACCCAGTACTTC
-	TRBV20-1	TRBJ1-2	-	CSARARDYTF	TGCAGTGCTAGAGCCAGGGACTACACCTTC
-	TRBV19	TRBJ1-5	-	CASSLVGGPYSNQPQHF	TGTGCCAGTAGCCTGGTGGGAGGGCCCTATAGCAATCAGCCCCAGCATTTT
TRBD2	TRBV2	TRBJ2-7	-	CASSPPSGGFGYEQYF	TGTGCCAGCAGCCCGCCGTCGGGGGGATTTGGGTACGAGCAGTACTTC
-	TRBV9	TRBJ2-5	-	CASSVGGQAQETQYF	TGTGCCAGCAGCGTAGGTGGGCAGGCTCAAGAGACCCAGTACTTC
-	TRBV4-3	TRBJ1-1	-	CASSQEVKRSPEAFF	TGCGCCAGCAGCCAAGAGGTCAAGCGGTCCCCTGAAGCTTTCTTT
-	TRBV21-1	TRBJ1-1	-	CASSKGGGNGTEAFF	TGTGCCAGCAGCAAAGGGGGGGGCAACGGCACTGAAGCTTTCTTT
TRBD1	TRBV30	TRBJ1-2	-	CAWERGGRGSGNYGYTF	TGTGCCTGGGAGAGGGGTGGCAGGGGGTCCGGAAACTATGGCTACACCTTC
-	TRBV9	TRBJ2-3	-	CASSVGVTDTQYF	TGTGCCAGCAGCGTAGGAGTCACAGATACGCAGTATTTT
-	TRBV19	TRBJ1-1	-	CASSNDERATEAFF	TGTGCCAGTAGTAACGACGAGAGGGCCACTGAAGCTTTCTTT
-	TRBV7-2	TRBJ1-1	once	CASSLGRWIGGTEAFF	TGTGCCAGCAGCTTAGGGAGGTGGATCGGGGGCACTGAAGCTTTCTTT
-	TRBV6-5	TRBJ2-1	once	CASSYSSSYNEQFF	TGTGCCAGCAGTTACTCGAGCTCCTACAATGAGCAGTTCTTC
-	TRBV29-1	TRBJ2-3	once	CSVTRDSGKQDTQYF	TGCAGCGTTACCCGGGATTCTGGGAAACAAGATACGCAGTATTTT
-	TRBV18	TRBJ1-4	-	CASSQQGLGEKLFF	TGTGCCAGCTCACAACAGGGTTTGGGCGAAAAACTGTTTTTT
-	TRBV19	TRBJ2-1	-	CASRELVSGEQFF	TGTGCCAGTAGAGAACTAGTCTCGGGGGAGCAGTTCTTC
TRBD2	TRBV11-2	TRBJ2-1	-	CASSSGGGLNNEQFF	TGTGCCAGCAGCTCGGGAGGGGGGCTGAACAATGAGCAGTTCTTC
-	TRBV6-1	TRBJ2-5	-	CASSPPRVPLETQYF	TGTGCCAGCAGCCCCCCGAGAGTCCCCCTAGAGACCCAGTACTTC
-	TRBV28	TRBJ1-1	once	CASSLGGYIEAFF	TGTGCCAGCAGTTTAGGGGGGTACATTGAAGCTTTCTTT
-	TRBV10-3	TRBJ1-3	-	CAISETLGSGNTIYF	TGTGCCATCAGTGAAACCCTCGGGTCTGGAAACACCATATATTTT
-	TRBV2	TRBJ2-1	-	CASSEGAKRGNEQFF	TGTGCCAGCAGTGAGGGAGCAAAAAGGGGGAATGAGCAGTTCTTC